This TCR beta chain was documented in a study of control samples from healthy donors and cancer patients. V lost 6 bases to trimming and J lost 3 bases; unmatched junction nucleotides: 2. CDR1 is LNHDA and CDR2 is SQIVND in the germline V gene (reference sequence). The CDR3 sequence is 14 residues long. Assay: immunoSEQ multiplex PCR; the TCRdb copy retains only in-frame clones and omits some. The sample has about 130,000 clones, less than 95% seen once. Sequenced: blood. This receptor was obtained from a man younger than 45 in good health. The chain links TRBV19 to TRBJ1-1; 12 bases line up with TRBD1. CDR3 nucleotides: TGTGCCAGTAGGGGGACAGGGGGCTACACTGAAGCTTTCTTT. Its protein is CASRGTGGYTEAFF.